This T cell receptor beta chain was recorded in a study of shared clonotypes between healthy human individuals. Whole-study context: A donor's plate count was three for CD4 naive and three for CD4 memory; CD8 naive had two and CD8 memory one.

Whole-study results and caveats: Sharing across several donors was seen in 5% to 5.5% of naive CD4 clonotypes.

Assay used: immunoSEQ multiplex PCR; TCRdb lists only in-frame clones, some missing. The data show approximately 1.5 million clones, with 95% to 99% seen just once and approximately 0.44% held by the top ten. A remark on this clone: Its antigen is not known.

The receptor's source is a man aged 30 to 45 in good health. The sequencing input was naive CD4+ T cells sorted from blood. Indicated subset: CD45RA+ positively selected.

The CDR3 DNA reads as TGTGCCAGCAGCTTAGCGCGGAGGGGCGTTGAGCAGTTCTTC. This sequence encodes CASSLARRGVEQFF. The chain has TRBV7-2 and TRBJ2-1; a possible D gene is TRBD2 (6 bases). The V end lost 0 bases, the J end lost 9 bases, and 12 bases lay between the germline ends. This CDR3 is built from 14 residues. Germline values: CDR1 SGHTA, CDR2 FQGNSA. The full variable domain, completed using reference TRBV7-2 and TRBJ2-1, is GAGVSQSPSNKVTEKGKDVELRCDPISGHTALYWYRQSLGQGLEFLIYFQGNSAPDKSGLPSDRFSAERTGGSVSTLTIQRTQQEDSAVYLCASSLARRGVEQFFGPGTRLTVL.